Listed here are 30 T cell receptor beta chains from one sample, sequenced in a study of T cell responses to AZD1222 COVID-19 vaccine. Profiling relied on immunoSEQ multiplex PCR, and the TCRdb table lists in-frame clones only, not all of them. The profile shows 130,000 to 150,000 clones, just over 90% of them singletons. The starting material was peripheral blood, obtained on day 0 of MenACWY control vaccination. Every receptor here comes from an adult in good health.

V gene TRBV6-5 combines with J gene TRBJ2-7; TRBD2 aligns across 9 bases. After removal of 8 bases from V and 5 bases from J, the junction contained 7 bases not matched to a gene. Germline-derived CDR1 and CDR2 are MNHEY and SVGAGI. This CDR3 comprises 13 residues. The CDR3 nucleotides read TGTGCCAGCGCCGAGCGGGAGGCGAACGAGCAGTACTTC. Its protein product is CASAEREANEQYF.

Here the CDR3 reads CAWSHPPGELFF. As DNA, the CDR3 is TGTGCCTGGAGCCACCCGCCTGGGGAGCTGTTTTTT. The rearrangement links TRBV30 to TRBJ2-2; D uncertain. CDR1 and CDR2 (germline): GTSNPN, SVGIG (reference sequence). The CDR3 length is 12 residues. V was shortened by 3 bases and J by 8 bases, with 10 bases between the two germline ends.

The chain has TRBV7-2 and TRBJ1-2; D perhaps matches TRBD1 (6 bases). Trimming took off 2 bases at V and 4 bases at J, with 20 bases between the two ends. Germline assignment: CDR1 SGHTA and CDR2 FQGNSA. The CDR3 runs to 17 residues. The CDR3 bases are TGTGCCAGCAGCTTAAATGGGGGTTCGGACAGCCTCTATGGCTACACCTTC. Translating gives CASSLNGGSDSLYGYTF.

The chain employs TRBV19 and TRBJ1-1, with TRBD1 as a possible D gene (5 bases). Deletions cut 5 bases from V and 0 bases from J, with 13 bases between. Germline values: CDR1 LNHDA, CDR2 SQIVND (reference sequence). The CDR3 runs to 15 residues. Here the CDR3 DNA reads TGTGCCAGTAGTGCAGGGTTCGGTATGAACACTGAAGCTTTCTTT. Its translation is CASSAGFGMNTEAFF.

V gene TRBV9 combines with J gene TRBJ2-1; a weak D match, TRBD1 (5 bases). Germline assignment: CDR1 SGDLS and CDR2 YYNGEE. The CDR3 length is 14 residues. The V gene lost 3 bases and the J gene lost 2 bases, with 9 bases spanning the gap. The CDR3 sequence is CASSARVAYNEQFF. The DNA for the CDR3 is TGTGCCAGCAGCGCCAGGGTCGCCTACAATGAGCAGTTCTTC.

This chain uses TRBV11-2 with TRBJ2-7; 12 nucleotides line up with TRBD2. CDR3 length: 15 amino acids. V lost 7 bases to trimming and J lost 3 bases; unmatched junction nucleotides: 7. Germline V CDR1 and CDR2: SGHAT, FQNNGV. CDR3 protein: CASTPTSGRVYEQYF. The CDR3, as DNA: TGTGCCAGCACCCCGACTAGCGGGAGAGTCTACGAGCAGTACTTC.

V is TRBV29-1 and J is TRBJ1-3; D ambiguous. Trimming removed 5 bases from V and 4 bases from J, with 15 bases in between. Germline CDR1 reads SQVTM; CDR2 reads ANQGSEA. This CDR3 contains 14 residues. CDR3 region: CSVTRDTSGNTIYF. The CDR3 bases are TGCAGCGTTACCCGAGATACGAGCGGAAACACCATATATTTT.

The chain links TRBV7-9 to TRBJ2-7, with 7 nucleotides matching TRBD2. CDR1 SEHNR and CDR2 FQNEAQ come from the germline V gene (reference sequence). CDR3 length: 12 amino acids. Unmatched junction bases numbered 6, after V lost 7 bases and J lost 6 bases. The CDR3 sequence is CASTRGGPEQYF. CDR3 nucleotides: TGTGCCAGCACCCGCGGGGGACCCGAGCAGTACTTC. The full variable domain, with the rest looked up from reference TRBV7-9 and TRBJ2-7, is DTGVSQNPRHKITKRGQNVTFRCDPISEHNRLYWYRQTLGQGPEFLTYFQNEAQLEKSRLLSDRFSAERPKGSFSTLEIQRTEQGDSAMYLCASTRGGPEQYFGPGTRLTVT.

The rearrangement uses TRBV3-1 (or the pseudogene TRBV3-2) and TRBJ2-7, with D possibly being TRBD2 (7 bases). CDR3 length equals 16 residues. Germline CDR1 and CDR2: LGHDT and YNNKEL (reference sequence). Trimming removed 2 bases at V and 1 base at J, with 15 bases between. The CDR3 region has the DNA TGTGCCAGCAGCCAATGGGGGGGCGCGATTTCCTACGAGCAGTACTTC. Protein product: CASSQWGGAISYEQYF.

The chain uses TRBV5-5 and TRBJ2-1, with D possibly being TRBD1 or TRBD2 (5 bases each). Germline assignment: CDR1 SGHKS and CDR2 YYEKEE (reference sequence). The CDR3 spans 13 residues. V dropped 2 bases and J dropped 9 bases, with 12 bases sitting between them. This CDR3 reads CASSFGASLEQFF. The CDR3 region has the DNA TGTGCCAGCAGCTTCGGGGCCTCTCTTGAGCAGTTCTTC.

This chain's CDR3 is CASKRAIPSYYGYTF. The CDR3 DNA follows: TGTGCCAGCAAAAGGGCTATTCCCTCCTACTATGGCTACACCTTC. The rearrangement joins TRBV6-5 to TRBJ1-2; D is unresolved. CDR1 is MNHEY, CDR2 SVGAGI, per germline. Trimming removed 7 bases at V and 3 bases at J, with 18 bases between. The CDR3 extends over 15 amino acids.

V is TRBV12-5 and J is TRBJ1-1; D is perhaps TRBD1 (5 bases). Germline lookup yields CDR1 LGHNT and CDR2 FRNRAP. The CDR3 runs 17 residues. The germline V and J ends were trimmed by 0 bases and 5 bases, with 19 bases remaining between them. The CDR3 DNA sequence: TGTGCTAGTGGTTTGGTAGAAGTCAGGGCCCTGGGGACTGAAGCTTTCTTT. Its translation: CASGLVEVRALGTEAFF.

J is TRBJ1-2 and V is TRBV5-3; 7 bases are a match to TRBD1. TRBV5-3 is an ORF, with its function uncertain. The V gene end was trimmed by 6 bases and the J gene end by 3 bases; junction bases not matched to a gene: 11. The CDR3 is made up of 15 amino acids. CDR3: CARNLTRDSHYGYTF. In DNA form, the CDR3 reads TGTGCCAGAAACTTAACGAGGGACAGCCACTATGGCTACACCTTC.

The rearrangement uses TRBV7-9 and TRBJ2-7; D gene ambiguous. The germline gives CDR1 SEHNR, CDR2 FQNEAQ (reference sequence). The CDR3 is 11 residues long. Trimming took 4 bases from V and 6 from J, leaving 7 bases between them. DNA of the CDR3: TGTGCCAGCAGCTCTACAAGCGAGCAGTACTTC. This translates into CASSSTSEQYF.

The CDR3 DNA sequence: TGTGCCAGCAGTTACTCGCCGGCAGGCCTTTTCTCACCCCTCCACTTT. It codes for CASSYSPAGLFSPLHF. The chain has TRBV6-5 and TRBJ1-6; D gene ambiguous. The CDR3 covers 16 residues. Trimming shortened V by 0 bases and J by 10 bases, and 16 bases separated the two germline ends. Per germline, CDR1 MNHEY and CDR2 SVGAGI.

This sequence joins TRBV10-2 and TRBJ1-1, with 9 bases aligning to TRBD1. Per germline, CDR1 WSHSY and CDR2 SAAADI. The CDR3 length is 15 residues. J lost 5 bases, V lost 7 bases, and 11 bases had no gene match. Here the CDR3 DNA reads TGCGCCAGCACATACCCCGGGACAGGGCTTACTGAAGCTTTCTTT. It translates to CASTYPGTGLTEAFF.

V gene TRBV6-5 combines with J gene TRBJ2-2; D possibly uses TRBD1 or TRBD2 (5 bases each). V was trimmed by 2 bases and J by 1 base, leaving 8 bases between them. This CDR3 region has 15 residues. Germline CDR1 is MNHEY and CDR2 is SVGAGI. The CDR3 DNA is TGTGCCAGCAGTTACGGGACGGTGAACACCGGGGAGCTGTTTTTT. Translating it yields CASSYGTVNTGELFF.

The CDR3 DNA reads TGTGCCAGCAGCTTAGCAGGGGCCAAAGGCTACACCTTC. It specifies CASSLAGAKGYTF. V gene TRBV11-2 combines with J gene TRBJ1-2, with a possible D match to TRBD1 (6 bases). The CDR3 spans 13 residues. Trimming left V 1 base short and J 8 bases short, with 11 bases between. CDR1 and CDR2 from the germline V gene are SGHAT and FQNNGV. The variable domain in full, with the rest retrieved from reference TRBV11-2 and TRBJ1-2, is EAGVAQSPRYKIIEKRQSVAFWCNPISGHATLYWYQQILGQGPKLLIQFQNNGVVDDSQLPKDRFSAERLKGVDSTLKIQPAKLEDSAVYLCASSLAGAKGYTFGSGTRLTVV.

The V gene is TRBV11-2, the J gene TRBJ2-3; D not certain. The V end lost 1 base, the J end lost 2 bases, and 13 bases lay between the germline ends. Germline CDR1 and CDR2: SGHAT and FQNNGV. This CDR3 comprises 16 residues. The CDR3 loop reads CASSLGRRRNTDTQYF. The CDR3 DNA reads as TGTGCCAGCAGCTTAGGCAGGAGACGGAACACAGATACGCAGTATTTT.

The chain employs TRBV4-1 and TRBJ1-2, with a possible D match to TRBD1 (5 bases). The CDR3 is 17 amino acids. Germline CDR1 reads MGHRA; CDR2 reads YSYEKL. Trimming took off 1 base at V and 1 base at J, with 16 bases between the two ends. Here the CDR3 reads CASSQGLRGGVNYGYTF. CDR3 nucleotides: TGCGCCAGCAGCCAAGGCCTCCGGGGGGGAGTTAACTATGGCTACACCTTC.

The chain links TRBV7-8 to TRBJ1-5; 7 positions match TRBD1. The germline V gene encodes CDR1 SGHVS and CDR2 FQNEAQ. The CDR3 totals 14 residues. With V trimmed by 6 bases and J by 7 bases, 9 bases remained unmatched. CDR3 DNA: TGTGCCAGCAGTAACCGGGACAGTCAACAGCCCCAGCATTTT. It translates to CASSNRDSQQPQHF.

The rearrangement uses TRBV10-1 and TRBJ2-5, with 7 nucleotides matching TRBD2. The germline CDR1 and CDR2 sequences are WNHNN and SYGVQD (reference sequence). There are 15 residues in the CDR3. J gave up 4 bases and V 0 bases, and 5 bases lay outside the gene matches. The CDR3 sequence is CASSESAGAPETQYF. DNA for the CDR3: TGCGCCAGCAGTGAGTCGGCGGGAGCCCCAGAGACCCAGTACTTC.

This chain connects TRBV6-2 or TRBV6-3 to TRBJ2-1; tentative D call: TRBD1 (6 bases). Germline CDR1 is MNHEY and CDR2 is SVGEGT. This CDR3 contains 15 residues. Trimming removed 4 bases at V and 12 bases at J, with 22 bases between. CDR3 amino acids: CASSLGASPLGVQFF. The CDR3 coding sequence is TGTGCCAGCAGTTTGGGGGCTAGCCCACTGGGGGTGCAGTTCTTC.

The chain employs TRBV7-9 and TRBJ1-4; D ambiguous. Trimming stripped 5 bases from V and 5 bases from J, with 15 bases between. CDR1 and CDR2 from the germline V gene are SEHNR and FQNEAQ (reference sequence). The CDR3 loop spans 15 amino acids. This chain's CDR3 is CASSPRTDSNEKLFF. The CDR3 nucleotides read TGTGCCAGCAGCCCCCGGACGGATTCAAATGAAAAACTGTTTTTT.

The chain employs TRBV4-1 and TRBJ2-3, with D possibly being TRBD1 (6 bases). In germline, CDR1 is MGHRA, CDR2 YSYEKL. With 0 bases removed from V and 7 bases from J, the gap between germline ends came to 8 bases. The CDR3 is 13 amino acids. CDR3 loop: CASSQDRGNTQYF. DNA of the CDR3: TGCGCCAGCAGCCAAGACAGGGGAAATACGCAGTATTTT.

The chain recombines TRBV24-1 with TRBJ2-7; 9 positions match TRBD1. This CDR3 spans 13 amino acids. The V segment lost 9 bases and the J segment 9 bases; nucleotides outside the gene matches: 11. CDR1 KGHDR and CDR2 SFDVKD come from the germline V gene. The chain's CDR3 is CATGSGTGKRQYF. CDR3 DNA: TGTGCCACCGGATCCGGGACAGGGAAAAGGCAGTACTTC.

The V call is TRBV15, the J call TRBJ1-5, with D unresolved. Germline V lookup: CDR1 LNHNV, CDR2 YYDKDF (reference sequence). This CDR3 region has 13 residues. V lost 3 bases and J 7 bases, leaving 10 bases between the germline ends. This CDR3 reads CATSSGDWQPQHF. The CDR3 bases are TGTGCCACCAGCAGCGGGGATTGGCAGCCCCAGCATTTT.

This chain joins TRBV10-2 and TRBJ1-2; TRBD1 matches at 7 bases. The V gene's germline CDR1 is WSHSY and CDR2 SAAADI. The CDR3 totals 16 residues. J gave up 4 bases and V 0 bases, and 8 bases lay outside the gene matches. The CDR3 protein is CASSESTGVFSYGYTF. CDR3 in DNA: TGCGCCAGCAGTGAGTCCACAGGGGTCTTTTCCTATGGCTACACCTTC.

This CDR3 is CASSARPDQPQHF. The CDR3 region has the DNA TGTGCCAGCAGCGCTCGGCCCGATCAGCCCCAGCATTTT. J is TRBJ1-5 and V is TRBV9, with D uncertain. The CDR3 extends over 13 amino acids. Per germline, CDR1 SGDLS and CDR2 YYNGEE. Deletions cut 3 bases from V and 5 bases from J, with 9 bases between.

The V call is TRBV11-2, the J call TRBJ1-4, with D unclear. The CDR3 runs to 15 residues. V lost 4 bases and J 8 bases, leaving 17 bases between the germline ends. Germline values: CDR1 SGHAT, CDR2 FQNNGV. This chain's CDR3 is CASSSDGLMGEKLFF. DNA for the CDR3: TGTGCCAGCAGCTCCGACGGGTTAATGGGAGAAAAACTGTTTTTT.